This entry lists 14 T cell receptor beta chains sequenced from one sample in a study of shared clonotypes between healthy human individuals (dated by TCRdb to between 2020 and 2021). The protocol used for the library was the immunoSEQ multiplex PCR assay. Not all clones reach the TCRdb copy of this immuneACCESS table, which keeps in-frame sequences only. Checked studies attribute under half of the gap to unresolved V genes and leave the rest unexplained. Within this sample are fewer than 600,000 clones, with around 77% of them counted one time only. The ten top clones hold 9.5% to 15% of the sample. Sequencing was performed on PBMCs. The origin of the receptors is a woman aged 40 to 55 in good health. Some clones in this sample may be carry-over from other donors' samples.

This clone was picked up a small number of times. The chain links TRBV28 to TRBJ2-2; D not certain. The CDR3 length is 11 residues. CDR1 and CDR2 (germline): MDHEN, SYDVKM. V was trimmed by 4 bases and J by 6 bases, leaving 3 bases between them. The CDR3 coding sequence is TGTGCCAGCAGTTACCCCGGGGAGCTGTTTTTT. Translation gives CASSYPGELFF.

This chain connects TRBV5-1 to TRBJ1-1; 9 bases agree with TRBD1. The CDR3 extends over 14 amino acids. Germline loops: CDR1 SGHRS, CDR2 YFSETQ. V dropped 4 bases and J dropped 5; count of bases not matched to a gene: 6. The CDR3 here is CASSQGQGRTEAFF. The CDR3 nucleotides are TGCGCCAGCAGCCAGGGACAGGGTCGGACTGAAGCTTTCTTT.

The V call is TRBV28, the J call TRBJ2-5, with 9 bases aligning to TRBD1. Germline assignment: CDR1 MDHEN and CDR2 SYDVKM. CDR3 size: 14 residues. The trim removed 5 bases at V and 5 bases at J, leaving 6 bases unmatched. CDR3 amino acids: CASSGGTGLETQYF. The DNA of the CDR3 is TGTGCCAGCAGTGGGGGGACAGGGCTGGAGACCCAGTACTTC.

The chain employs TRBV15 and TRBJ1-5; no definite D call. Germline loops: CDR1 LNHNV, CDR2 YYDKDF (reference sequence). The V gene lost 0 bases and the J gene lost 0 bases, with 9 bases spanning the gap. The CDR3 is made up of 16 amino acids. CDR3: CATSRDLGNSNQPQHF. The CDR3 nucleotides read TGTGCCACCAGCAGAGATTTAGGGAATAGCAATCAGCCCCAGCATTTT.

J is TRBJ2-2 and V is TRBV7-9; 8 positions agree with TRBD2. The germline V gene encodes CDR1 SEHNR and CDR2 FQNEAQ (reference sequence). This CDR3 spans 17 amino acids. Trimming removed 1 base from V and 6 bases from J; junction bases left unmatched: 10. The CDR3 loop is CASSLVGSGSLPGELFF. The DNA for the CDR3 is TGTGCCAGCAGCTTAGTAGGGAGCGGGAGTCTCCCCGGGGAGCTGTTTTTT.

This CDR3 is CASSRPSLGSSYNEQFF. In nucleotides, the CDR3 is TGTGCCAGCAGCCGACCCTCACTAGGGAGCTCCTACAATGAGCAGTTCTTC. The rearrangement joins TRBV28 to TRBJ2-1; TRBD2 might be the D (5 bases). The CDR3 is 17 residues long. Between the trimmed V and J ends, which lost 6 bases and 0 bases, there was a span of 18 bases. Per the germline V gene, CDR1 is MDHEN and CDR2 is SYDVKM.

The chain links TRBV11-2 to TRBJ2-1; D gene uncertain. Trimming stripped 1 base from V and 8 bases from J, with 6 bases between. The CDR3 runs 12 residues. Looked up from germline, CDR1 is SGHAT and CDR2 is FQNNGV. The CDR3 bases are TGTGCCAGCAGCTTAGTTAGCTATGAGCAGTTCTTC. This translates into CASSLVSYEQFF.

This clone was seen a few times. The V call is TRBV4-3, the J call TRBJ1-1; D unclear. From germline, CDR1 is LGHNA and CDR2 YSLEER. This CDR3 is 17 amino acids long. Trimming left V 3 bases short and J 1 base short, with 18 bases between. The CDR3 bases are TGCGCCAGCAGCCAGAGTCTCTTCCGGCAGGAGAACACTGAAGCTTTCTTT. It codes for CASSQSLFRQENTEAFF.

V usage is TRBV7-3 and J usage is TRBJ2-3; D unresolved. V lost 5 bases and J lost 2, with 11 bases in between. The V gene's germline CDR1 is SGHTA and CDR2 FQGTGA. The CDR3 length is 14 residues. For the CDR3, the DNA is TGTGCCAGCAGCCAGCCGGGTTACACAGATACGCAGTATTTT. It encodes CASSQPGYTDTQYF.

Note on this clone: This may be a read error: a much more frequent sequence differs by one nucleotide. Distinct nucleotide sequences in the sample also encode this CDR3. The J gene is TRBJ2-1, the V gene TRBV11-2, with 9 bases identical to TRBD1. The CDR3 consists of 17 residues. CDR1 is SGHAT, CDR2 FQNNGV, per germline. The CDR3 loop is CASSLAIGQGSDNEQFF. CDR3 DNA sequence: TGTGCTAGCAGCTTAGCCATTGGACAGGGGAGCGACAATGAGCAGTTCTTC.

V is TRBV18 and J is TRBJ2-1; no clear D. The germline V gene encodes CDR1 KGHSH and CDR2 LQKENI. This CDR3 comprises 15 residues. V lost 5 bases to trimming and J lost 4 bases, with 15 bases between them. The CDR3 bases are TGTGCCAGCTCAGATCGACAATGGCAATACAATGAGCAGTTCTTC. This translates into CASSDRQWQYNEQFF. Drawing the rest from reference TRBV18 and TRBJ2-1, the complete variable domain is NAGVMQNPRHLVRRRGQEARLRCSPMKGHSHVYWYRQLPEEGLKFMVYLQKENIIDESGMPKERFSAEFPKEGPSILRIQQVVRGDSAAYFCASSDRQWQYNEQFFGPGTRLTVL.

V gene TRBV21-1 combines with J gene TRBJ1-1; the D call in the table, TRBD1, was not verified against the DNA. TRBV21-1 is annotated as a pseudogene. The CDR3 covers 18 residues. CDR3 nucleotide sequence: TGTGCCAGCAGCAAAGCGTCTTCCCCGGGACAGAGGAACACTGAAGCTTTCTTT. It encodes CASSKASSPGQRNTEAFF.

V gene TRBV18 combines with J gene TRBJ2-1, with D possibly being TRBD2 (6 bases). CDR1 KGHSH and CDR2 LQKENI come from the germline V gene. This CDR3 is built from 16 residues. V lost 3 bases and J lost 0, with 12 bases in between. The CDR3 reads CASSPLALSSYNEQFF. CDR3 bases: TGTGCCAGCTCACCTCTAGCGCTTAGCTCCTACAATGAGCAGTTCTTC.

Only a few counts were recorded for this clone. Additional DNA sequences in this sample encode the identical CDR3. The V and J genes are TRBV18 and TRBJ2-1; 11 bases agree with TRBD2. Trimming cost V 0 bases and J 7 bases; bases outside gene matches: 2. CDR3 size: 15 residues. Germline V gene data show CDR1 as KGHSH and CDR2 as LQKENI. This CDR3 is CASSPPSGRANEQFF. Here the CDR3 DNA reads TGTGCCAGCTCACCACCTAGCGGGAGGGCAAATGAGCAGTTCTTC. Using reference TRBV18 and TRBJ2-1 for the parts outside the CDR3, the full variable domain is NAGVMQNPRHLVRRRGQEARLRCSPMKGHSHVYWYRQLPEEGLKFMVYLQKENIIDESGMPKERFSAEFPKEGPSILRIQQVVRGDSAAYFCASSPPSGRANEQFFGPGTRLTVL.